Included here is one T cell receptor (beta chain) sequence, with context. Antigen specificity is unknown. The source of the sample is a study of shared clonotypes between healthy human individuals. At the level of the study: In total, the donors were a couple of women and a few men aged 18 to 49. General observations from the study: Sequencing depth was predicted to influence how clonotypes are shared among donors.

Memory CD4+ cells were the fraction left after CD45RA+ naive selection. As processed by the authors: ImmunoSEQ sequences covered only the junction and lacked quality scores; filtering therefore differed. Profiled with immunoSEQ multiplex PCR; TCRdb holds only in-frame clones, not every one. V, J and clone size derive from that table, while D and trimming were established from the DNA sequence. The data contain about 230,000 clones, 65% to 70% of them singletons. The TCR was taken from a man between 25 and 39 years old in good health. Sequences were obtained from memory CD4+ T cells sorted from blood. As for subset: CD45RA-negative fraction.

DNA for the CDR3: TGTGCCAGCAGTTACCCCGGAGCGGAGACCCAGTACTTC. This sequence encodes CASSYPGAETQYF. This chain connects TRBV6-6 to TRBJ2-5; D not resolved. The CDR3 consists of 13 residues. The germline V gene has CDR1 MNHNY and CDR2 SVGAGI (reference sequence). V shed 2 bases and J shed 5 bases, with 9 bases lying between them.